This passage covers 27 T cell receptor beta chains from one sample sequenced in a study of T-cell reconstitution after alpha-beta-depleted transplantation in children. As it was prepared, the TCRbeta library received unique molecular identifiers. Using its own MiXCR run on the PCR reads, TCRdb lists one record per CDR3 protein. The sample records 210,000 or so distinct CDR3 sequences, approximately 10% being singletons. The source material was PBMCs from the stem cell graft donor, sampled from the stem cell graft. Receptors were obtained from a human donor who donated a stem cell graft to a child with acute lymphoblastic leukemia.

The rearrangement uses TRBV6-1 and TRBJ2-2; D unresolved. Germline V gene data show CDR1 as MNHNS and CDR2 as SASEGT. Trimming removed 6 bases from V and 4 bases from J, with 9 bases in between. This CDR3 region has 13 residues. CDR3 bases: TGTGCCAGCAGATCTCCGGGCACCGGGGAGCTGTTTTTT. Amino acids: CASRSPGTGELFF.

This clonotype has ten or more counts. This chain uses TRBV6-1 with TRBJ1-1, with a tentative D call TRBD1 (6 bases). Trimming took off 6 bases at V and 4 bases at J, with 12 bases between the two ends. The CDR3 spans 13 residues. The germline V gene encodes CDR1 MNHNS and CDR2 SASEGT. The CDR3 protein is CASRPQGTTEAFF. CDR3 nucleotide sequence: TGTGCCAGCAGGCCACAGGGAACCACTGAAGCTTTCTTT.

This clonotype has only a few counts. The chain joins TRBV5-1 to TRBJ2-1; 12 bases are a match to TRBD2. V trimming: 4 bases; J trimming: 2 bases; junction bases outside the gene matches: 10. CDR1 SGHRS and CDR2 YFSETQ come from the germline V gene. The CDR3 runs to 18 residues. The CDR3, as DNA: TGCGCCAGCAGCCGAAGCACAGGACTAGCGGGGACCTACAATGAGCAGTTCTTC. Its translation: CASSRSTGLAGTYNEQFF.

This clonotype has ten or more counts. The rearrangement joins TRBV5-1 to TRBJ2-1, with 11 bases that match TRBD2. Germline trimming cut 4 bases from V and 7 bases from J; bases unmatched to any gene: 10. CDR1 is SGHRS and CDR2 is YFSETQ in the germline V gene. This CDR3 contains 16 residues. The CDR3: CASSQVLAGGLNEQFF. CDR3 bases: TGCGCCAGCAGCCAAGTTCTAGCGGGGGGTCTGAATGAGCAGTTCTTC.

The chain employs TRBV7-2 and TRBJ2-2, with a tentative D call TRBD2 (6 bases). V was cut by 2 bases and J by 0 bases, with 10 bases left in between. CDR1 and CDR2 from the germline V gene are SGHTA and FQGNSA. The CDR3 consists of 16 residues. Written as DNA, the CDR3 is TGTGCCAGCAGCTTATTTAGCGGCCCGAACACCGGGGAGCTGTTTTTT. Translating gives CASSLFSGPNTGELFF.

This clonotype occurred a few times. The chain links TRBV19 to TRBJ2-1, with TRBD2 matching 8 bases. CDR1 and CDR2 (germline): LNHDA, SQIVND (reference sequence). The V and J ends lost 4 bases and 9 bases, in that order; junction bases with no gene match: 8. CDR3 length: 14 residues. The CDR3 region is CASSRLSGEVEQFF. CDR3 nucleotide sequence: TGTGCCAGTAGTAGGCTTAGCGGGGAGGTTGAGCAGTTCTTC.

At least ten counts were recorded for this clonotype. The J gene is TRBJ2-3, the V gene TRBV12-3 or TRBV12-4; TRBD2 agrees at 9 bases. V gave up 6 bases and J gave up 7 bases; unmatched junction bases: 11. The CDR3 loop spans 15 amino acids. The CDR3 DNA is TGTGCCAGCAGCCAGCGGGGGGTCCTAGAGAATACGCAGTATTTT. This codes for CASSQRGVLENTQYF.

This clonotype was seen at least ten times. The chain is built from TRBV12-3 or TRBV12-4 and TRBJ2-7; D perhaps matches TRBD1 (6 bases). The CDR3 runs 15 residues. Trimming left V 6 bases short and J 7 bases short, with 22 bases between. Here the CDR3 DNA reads TGTGCCAGCAGCCCTGGGACAAGGCTCGCGTGGGAGCAGTACTTC. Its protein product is CASSPGTRLAWEQYF.

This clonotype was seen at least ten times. In DNA form, the CDR3 reads TGCAGTGCTAGAGGAAGGACTAGCGGGGGGACCCAGCGAGAGACCCAGTACTTC. This sequence encodes CSARGRTSGGTQRETQYF. This chain links TRBV20-1 with TRBJ2-5, with 14 bases identical to TRBD2. Germline V gives CDR1 DFQATT, CDR2 SNEGSKA (reference sequence). The CDR3 loop spans 18 amino acids. V trimming: 1 base; J trimming: 4 bases; junction bases outside the gene matches: 11.

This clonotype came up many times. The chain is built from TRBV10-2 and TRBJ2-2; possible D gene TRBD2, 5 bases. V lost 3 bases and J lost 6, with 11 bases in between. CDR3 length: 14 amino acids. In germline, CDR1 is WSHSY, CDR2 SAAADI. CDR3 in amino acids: CASSETSSSGELFF. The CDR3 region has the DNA TGCGCCAGCAGTGAAACTAGTTCTTCCGGGGAGCTGTTTTTT.

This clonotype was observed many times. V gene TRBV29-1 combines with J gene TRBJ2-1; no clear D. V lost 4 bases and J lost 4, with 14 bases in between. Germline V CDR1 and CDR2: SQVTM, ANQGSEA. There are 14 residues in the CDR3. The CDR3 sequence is CSVVWMNEYNEQFF. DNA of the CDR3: TGCAGCGTTGTTTGGATGAATGAATACAATGAGCAGTTCTTC.

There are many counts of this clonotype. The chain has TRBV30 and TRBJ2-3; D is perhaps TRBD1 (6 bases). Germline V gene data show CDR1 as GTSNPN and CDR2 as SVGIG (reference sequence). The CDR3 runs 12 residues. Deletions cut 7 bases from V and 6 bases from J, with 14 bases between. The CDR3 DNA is TGTGCCTTGCGATATACAGGGGATACGCAGTATTTT. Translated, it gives CALRYTGDTQYF.

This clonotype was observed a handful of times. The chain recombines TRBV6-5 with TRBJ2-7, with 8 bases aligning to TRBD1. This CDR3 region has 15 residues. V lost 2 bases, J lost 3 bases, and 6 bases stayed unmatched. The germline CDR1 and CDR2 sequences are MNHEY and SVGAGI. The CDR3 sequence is CASSYTGQVNYEQYF. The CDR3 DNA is TGTGCCAGCAGTTACACGGGACAGGTAAACTACGAGCAGTACTTC.

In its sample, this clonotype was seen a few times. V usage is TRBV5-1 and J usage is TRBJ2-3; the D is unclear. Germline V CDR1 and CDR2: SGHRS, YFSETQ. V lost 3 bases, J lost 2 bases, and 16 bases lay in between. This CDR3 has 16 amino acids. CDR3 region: CASSSALLGYTDTQYF. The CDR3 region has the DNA TGCGCCAGCAGCTCTGCTCTCCTCGGATACACAGATACGCAGTATTTT.

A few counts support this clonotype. DNA for the CDR3: TGTGCCAGCAGTTTACCCGGGACAGGGGTGGCCGAGCAGTACTTC. It encodes CASSLPGTGVAEQYF. This chain connects TRBV6-5 to TRBJ2-7, with 10 bases matching TRBD1. The CDR3 runs to 15 residues. J gave up 6 bases and V 4 bases, and 9 bases lay outside the gene matches. Germline V gives CDR1 MNHEY, CDR2 SVGAGI.

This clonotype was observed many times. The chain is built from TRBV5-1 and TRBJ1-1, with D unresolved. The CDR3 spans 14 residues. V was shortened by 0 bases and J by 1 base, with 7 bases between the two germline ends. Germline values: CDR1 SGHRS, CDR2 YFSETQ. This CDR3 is CASSLASGNTEAFF. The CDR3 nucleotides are TGCGCCAGCAGCTTGGCTTCCGGGAACACTGAAGCTTTCTTT.

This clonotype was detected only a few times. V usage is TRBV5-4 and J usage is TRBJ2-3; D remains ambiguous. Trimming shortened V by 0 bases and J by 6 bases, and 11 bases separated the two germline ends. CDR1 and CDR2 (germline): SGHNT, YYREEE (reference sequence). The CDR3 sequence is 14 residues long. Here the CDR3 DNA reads TGTGCCAGCAGCTTGGGAGCCCCGAGCGATACGCAGTATTTT. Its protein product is CASSLGAPSDTQYF.

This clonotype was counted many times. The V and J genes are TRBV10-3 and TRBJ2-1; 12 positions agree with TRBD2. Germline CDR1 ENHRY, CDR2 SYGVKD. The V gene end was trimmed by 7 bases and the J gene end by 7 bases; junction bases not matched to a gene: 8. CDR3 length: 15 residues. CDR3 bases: TGTGCCATCAATCCTAGCGGGGGGGCAAGTAATGAGCAGTTCTTC. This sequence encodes CAINPSGGASNEQFF.

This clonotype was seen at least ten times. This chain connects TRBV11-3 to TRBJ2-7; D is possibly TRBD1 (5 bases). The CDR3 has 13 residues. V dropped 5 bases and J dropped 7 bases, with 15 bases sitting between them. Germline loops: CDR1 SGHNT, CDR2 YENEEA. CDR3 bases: TGTGCCAGCAGCCGATCGTTGGGGCGTGAGCAGTACTTC. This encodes CASSRSLGREQYF. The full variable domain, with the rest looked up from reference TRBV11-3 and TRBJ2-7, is EAGVVQSPRYKIIEKKQPVAFWCNPISGHNTLYWYLQNLGQGPELLIRYENEEAVDDSQLPKDRFSAERLKGVDSTLKIQPAELGDSAVYLCASSRSLGREQYFGPGTRLTVT.

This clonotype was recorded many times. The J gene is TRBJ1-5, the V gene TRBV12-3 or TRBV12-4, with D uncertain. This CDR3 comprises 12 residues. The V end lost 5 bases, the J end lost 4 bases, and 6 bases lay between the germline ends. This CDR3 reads CASSNSNQPQHF. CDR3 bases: TGTGCCAGCAGTAACAGTAATCAGCCCCAGCATTTT.

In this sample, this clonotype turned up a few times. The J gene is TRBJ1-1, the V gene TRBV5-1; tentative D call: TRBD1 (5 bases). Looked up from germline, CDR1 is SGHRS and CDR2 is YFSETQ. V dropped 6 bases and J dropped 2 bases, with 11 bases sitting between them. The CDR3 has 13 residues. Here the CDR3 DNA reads TGCGCCAGCAAAACAGGTATCAACACTGAAGCTTTCTTT. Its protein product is CASKTGINTEAFF. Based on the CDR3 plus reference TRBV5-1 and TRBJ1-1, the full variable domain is KAGVTQTPRYLIKTRGQQVTLSCSPISGHRSVSWYQQTPGQGLQFLFEYFSETQRNKGNFPGRFSGRQFSNSRSEMNVSTLELGDSALYLCASKTGINTEAFFGQGTRLTVV.

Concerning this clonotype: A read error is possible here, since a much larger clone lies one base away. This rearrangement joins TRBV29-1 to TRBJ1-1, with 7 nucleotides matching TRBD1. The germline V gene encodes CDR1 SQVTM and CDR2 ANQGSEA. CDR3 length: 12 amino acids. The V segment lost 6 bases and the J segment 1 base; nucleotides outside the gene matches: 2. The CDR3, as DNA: TGCAGCGTGTGGACAGGGAACACTGAAGCTTTCTTT. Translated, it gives CSVWTGNTEAFF.

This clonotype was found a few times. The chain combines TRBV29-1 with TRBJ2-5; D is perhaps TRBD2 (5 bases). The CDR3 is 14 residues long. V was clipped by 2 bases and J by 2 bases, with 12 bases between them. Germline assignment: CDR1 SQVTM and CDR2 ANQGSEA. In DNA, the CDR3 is TGCAGCGTTGAATACCAGGAGCGGCAAGAGACCCAGTACTTC. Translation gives CSVEYQERQETQYF.

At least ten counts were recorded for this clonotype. CDR3 sequence reads: CAISTGTGLQETQYF. In DNA form, the CDR3 reads TGTGCCATCAGTACAGGGACAGGGCTCCAAGAGACCCAGTACTTC. The J gene is TRBJ2-5, the V gene TRBV10-3; 9 bases agree with TRBD1. Germline CDR1 ENHRY, CDR2 SYGVKD. The CDR3 extends over 15 amino acids. Trimming removed 5 bases from V and 1 base from J; junction bases left unmatched: 5.

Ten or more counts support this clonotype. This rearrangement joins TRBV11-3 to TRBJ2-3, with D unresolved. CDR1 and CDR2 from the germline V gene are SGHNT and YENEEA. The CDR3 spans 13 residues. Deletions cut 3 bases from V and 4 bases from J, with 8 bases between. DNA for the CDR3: TGTGCCAGCAGCTTCGAACGATCAGATACGCAGTATTTT. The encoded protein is CASSFERSDTQYF.

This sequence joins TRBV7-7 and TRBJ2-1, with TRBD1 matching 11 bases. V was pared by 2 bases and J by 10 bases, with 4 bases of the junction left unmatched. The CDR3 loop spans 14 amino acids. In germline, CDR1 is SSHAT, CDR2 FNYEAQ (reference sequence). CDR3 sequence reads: CASSLRTGGEEQFF. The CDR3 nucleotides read TGTGCCAGCAGCTTACGGACAGGGGGCGAAGAGCAGTTCTTC.

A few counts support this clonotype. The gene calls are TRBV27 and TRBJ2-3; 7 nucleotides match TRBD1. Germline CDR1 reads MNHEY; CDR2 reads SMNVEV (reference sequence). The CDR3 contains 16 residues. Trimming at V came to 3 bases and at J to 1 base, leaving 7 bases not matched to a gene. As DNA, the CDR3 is TGTGCCAGCAGTTTGCGGACAGGTATGGGCACAGATACGCAGTATTTT. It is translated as CASSLRTGMGTDTQYF.